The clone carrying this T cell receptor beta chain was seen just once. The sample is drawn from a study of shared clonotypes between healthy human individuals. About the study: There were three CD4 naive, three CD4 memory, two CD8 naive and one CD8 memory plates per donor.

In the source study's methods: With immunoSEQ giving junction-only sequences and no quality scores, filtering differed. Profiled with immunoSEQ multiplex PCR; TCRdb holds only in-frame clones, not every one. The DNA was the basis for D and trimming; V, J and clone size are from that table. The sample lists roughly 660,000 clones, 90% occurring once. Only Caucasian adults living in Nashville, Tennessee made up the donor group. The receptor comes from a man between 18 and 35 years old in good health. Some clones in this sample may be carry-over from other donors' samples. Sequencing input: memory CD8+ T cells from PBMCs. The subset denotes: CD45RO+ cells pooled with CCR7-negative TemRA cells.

The CDR3 DNA reads as TGTGCCAGCAGGACGACAGGGGGCGTTTACGAGCAGTACTTC. This codes for CASRTTGGVYEQYF. The V gene is TRBV28, the J gene TRBJ2-7, with 10 bases lining up with TRBD1. The junction had 6 bases not matched to a gene; V was cut back by 6 bases and J by 4 bases. This CDR3 has 14 residues. CDR1 and CDR2 from the germline V gene are MDHEN and SYDVKM.